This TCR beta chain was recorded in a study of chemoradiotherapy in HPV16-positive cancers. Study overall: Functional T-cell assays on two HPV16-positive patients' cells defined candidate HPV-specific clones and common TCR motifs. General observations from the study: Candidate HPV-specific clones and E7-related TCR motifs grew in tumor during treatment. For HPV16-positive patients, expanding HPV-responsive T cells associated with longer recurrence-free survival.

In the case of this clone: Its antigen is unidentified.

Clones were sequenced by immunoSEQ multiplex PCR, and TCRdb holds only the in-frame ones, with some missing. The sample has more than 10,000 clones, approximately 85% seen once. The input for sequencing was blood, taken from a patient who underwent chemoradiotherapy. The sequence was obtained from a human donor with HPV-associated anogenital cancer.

The CDR3 sequence: CASSLVASGGNRQETQYF. As DNA, the CDR3 is TGCGCCAGCAGCTTGGTGGCTAGCGGGGGGAATCGACAAGAGACCCAGTACTTC. The V gene is TRBV5-1, the J gene TRBJ2-5, with TRBD2 identical over 11 bases. The CDR3 loop spans 18 amino acids. CDR1 SGHRS and CDR2 YFSETQ come from the germline V gene. J lost 2 bases, V lost 0 bases, and 9 bases had no gene match. Drawing the rest from reference TRBV5-1 and TRBJ2-5, the complete variable domain is KAGVTQTPRYLIKTRGQQVTLSCSPISGHRSVSWYQQTPGQGLQFLFEYFSETQRNKGNFPGRFSGRQFSNSRSEMNVSTLELGDSALYLCASSLVASGGNRQETQYFGPGTRLLVL.